These 32 T cell receptor beta chains were sequenced from one sample in a study of beta chain features in type 1 diabetes. These TCRs are of unknown antigen specificity. Expressed TCRB transcripts were sequenced after all isolated RNA was converted to cDNA. Clones were sequenced by immunoSEQ multiplex PCR, and TCRdb holds only the in-frame ones, with some missing. The table records 120,000 to 150,000 clones, about 13% of them present only once. Study conclusions and caveats: Shorter TCRB CDR3s, moderately but significantly so, marked every one of the four CD4+ subsets in Type 1 diabetes patients.

The sequenced material came from central memory CD4+ T cells from blood. The receptor source for this set is a man younger than 30 with type 1 diabetes.

The chain employs TRBV18 and TRBJ1-2, with 7 bases aligning to TRBD1. The V and J ends lost 4 bases and 4 bases, in that order; junction bases with no gene match: 9. This CDR3 has 15 amino acids. Germline CDR1 reads KGHSH; CDR2 reads LQKENI. Here the CDR3 DNA reads TGTGCCAGCTCACAATCGGCAGGGGGTCCCTATGGCTACACCTTC. This sequence encodes CASSQSAGGPYGYTF.

Remarks on this clone: Sequence at one end of the junction differs from germline and may be a read error. Other DNA sequences within the sample encode an identical CDR3. The V and J genes are TRBV6-5 and TRBJ2-5; TRBD2 is a possible D gene (5 bases). Germline CDR1 MNHEY, CDR2 SVGAGI. The CDR3 length is 14 residues. CDR3 DNA sequence: TGCGCCAGCAAGCCGGCCCTAGCTTCGGAGACCCAGTACTTC. Amino acid sequence: CASKPALASETQYF.

The table lists this clone with a few counts. The rearrangement joins TRBV30 to TRBJ2-7; D gene ambiguous. Germline V gene lookup returns CDR1 GTSNPN and CDR2 SVGIG (reference sequence). Between the trimmed V and J ends, which lost 4 bases and 5 bases, there was a span of 24 bases. This CDR3 contains 16 residues. CDR3 bases: TGTGCCTGGATGGGCTCGTTGCCCCGGGTCCTTGACGAGCAGTACTTC. Translated: CAWMGSLPRVLDEQYF.

This sequence joins TRBV4-2 and TRBJ1-6; TRBD1 aligns across 7 bases. V lost 3 bases to trimming and J lost 8 bases; unmatched junction nucleotides: 4. Germline assignment: CDR1 LGHNA and CDR2 YNFKEQ. The CDR3 spans 14 residues. The CDR3 is CASSHPDRDSPLHF. In DNA form, the CDR3 reads TGTGCCAGCAGCCACCCAGACAGGGATTCACCCCTCCACTTT.

This chain joins TRBV30 and TRBJ1-5, with 7 bases aligning to TRBD1. CDR1 is GTSNPN and CDR2 is SVGIG in the germline V gene (reference sequence). J was trimmed by 1 base and V by 3 bases; bases with no gene match: 12. The CDR3 runs to 17 residues. The CDR3 sequence is CAWSTDDWTGSNQPQHF. The CDR3 bases are TGTGCCTGGAGCACAGACGATTGGACAGGCAGCAATCAGCCCCAGCATTTT.

The chain links TRBV30 to TRBJ1-4; D not resolved. Trimming shortened V by 0 bases and J by 0 bases, and 11 bases separated the two germline ends. This CDR3 is built from 16 residues. CDR1 and CDR2 (germline): GTSNPN, SVGIG (reference sequence). The CDR3 spells CAWSVERVPTNEKLFF. The CDR3 DNA sequence: TGTGCCTGGAGTGTTGAAAGGGTTCCAACTAATGAAAAACTGTTTTTT.

CDR3 residues: CASSPGEGSFREQFF. Here the CDR3 DNA reads TGTGCCAGCTCACCCGGGGAGGGGTCGTTCCGCGAGCAGTTCTTC. V is TRBV18 and J is TRBJ2-1; 7 bases are a match to TRBD2. Germline trimming cut 3 bases from V and 10 bases from J; bases unmatched to any gene: 12. The CDR3 has 15 residues. The V gene's germline CDR1 is KGHSH and CDR2 LQKENI.

This chain joins TRBV5-4 and TRBJ2-3; D not resolved. This CDR3 spans 13 amino acids. Germline-derived CDR1 and CDR2 are SGHNT and YYREEE (reference sequence). V was cut by 3 bases and J by 0 bases, with 5 bases left in between. This CDR3 is CASSSPSTDTQYF. The CDR3 region has the DNA TGTGCCAGCAGCTCTCCTAGCACAGATACGCAGTATTTT.

This clone was recorded a few times. The CDR3 loop is CASSPALRSEAFF. In nucleotides, the CDR3 is TGTGCCAGCTCACCGGCCTTAAGAAGTGAAGCTTTCTTT. The chain recombines TRBV18 with TRBJ1-1, with unresolved D. Germline V gene data show CDR1 as KGHSH and CDR2 as LQKENI. Trimming left V 3 bases short and J 7 bases short, with 12 bases between. The CDR3 extends over 13 amino acids.

This clone was recorded a few times. The chain uses TRBV29-1 and TRBJ1-5; the match to TRBD1 covers 8 bases. Germline lookup yields CDR1 SQVTM and CDR2 ANQGSEA. With V trimmed by 7 bases and J by 2 bases, 19 bases remained unmatched. This CDR3 contains 18 residues. The CDR3 DNA reads TGCAGCGGTGGTCTTACGAGGACAGGGTGGAGGGGCAATCAGCCCCAGCATTTT. This encodes CSGGLTRTGWRGNQPQHF.

This clone has just a few counts. The V and J genes are TRBV28 and TRBJ2-4, with 7 nucleotides matching TRBD2. This CDR3 has 16 amino acids. Germline CDR1 reads MDHEN; CDR2 reads SYDVKM. V lost 5 bases, J lost 4 bases, and 11 bases stayed unmatched. The CDR3 bases are TGTGCCAGCAGTATACGTGGACTAGTAGTAAAAAACATTCAGTACTTC. The encoded protein is CASSIRGLVVKNIQYF.

This clone was detected a few times. The chain uses TRBV29-1 and TRBJ1-1, with 7 bases aligning to TRBD1. CDR1 and CDR2 (germline): SQVTM, ANQGSEA. V lost 5 bases and J lost 1; bases outside the gene matches: 7. The CDR3 contains 14 residues. In nucleotides, the CDR3 is TGCAGCGTTAAAAAGGGGGCGACGAACACTGAAGCTTTCTTT. Amino acid sequence: CSVKKGATNTEAFF.

The V gene is TRBV19, the J gene TRBJ2-3, with 9 bases lining up with TRBD2. Germline V gene lookup returns CDR1 LNHDA and CDR2 SQIVND (reference sequence). The CDR3 contains 15 residues. With 7 bases clipped from V and 7 bases from J, the junction kept 12 bases outside the gene matches. The CDR3 DNA reads TGTGCCAGTAAGGACAAGGGACTAGCTCCATATACGCAGTATTTT. Translated, it gives CASKDKGLAPYTQYF.

This chain links TRBV15 with TRBJ2-7, with 8 positions matching TRBD1. V was clipped by 4 bases and J by 1 base; unmatched bases: 9. From germline, CDR1 is LNHNV and CDR2 YYDKDF (reference sequence). The CDR3 covers 16 residues. CDR3 coding DNA: TGTGCCACCAGCAACCTACTAGGACAGGGATCCTACGAGCAGTACTTC. As protein: CATSNLLGQGSYEQYF. Complete variable domain (other parts from reference TRBV15 and TRBJ2-7): DAMVIQNPRYQVTQFGKPVTLSCSQTLNHNVMYWYQQKSSQAPKLLFHYYDKDFNNEADTPDNFQSRRPNTSFCFLDIRSPGLGDTAMYLCATSNLLGQGSYEQYFGPGTRLTVT.

Only a few counts were recorded for this clone. The genes are TRBV4-1 and TRBJ1-4; D might be TRBD1 (6 bases). This CDR3 spans 15 amino acids. Per germline, CDR1 MGHRA and CDR2 YSYEKL. V lost 2 bases and J 4 bases, leaving 11 bases between the germline ends. The CDR3 spells CASSQKGDLNEKLFF. CDR3 bases: TGCGCCAGCAGCCAAAAGGGGGACCTTAATGAAAAACTGTTTTTT.

The chain has TRBV7-2 and TRBJ2-3; D may match TRBD1 or TRBD2 (5 bases each). This CDR3 has 16 amino acids. CDR1 is SGHTA and CDR2 is FQGNSA in the germline V gene. Between the trimmed V and J ends, which lost 4 bases and 0 bases, there was a span of 14 bases. CDR3 sequence reads: CASSSGAQASTDTQYF. The CDR3 DNA reads as TGTGCCAGCAGCTCCGGGGCGCAGGCTAGCACAGATACGCAGTATTTT.

The table lists this clone with many counts. The J gene is TRBJ2-5, the V gene TRBV30; D is ambiguous. Germline lookup yields CDR1 GTSNPN and CDR2 SVGIG (reference sequence). V shed 4 bases and J shed 4 bases, with 16 bases lying between them. There are 14 residues in the CDR3. As DNA, the CDR3 is TGTGCCTGGACCCACGGGCAGTGGGGAGAGACCCAGTACTTC. Protein product: CAWTHGQWGETQYF. The entire variable domain, with the rest obtained from reference TRBV30 and TRBJ2-5, is as follows: SQTIHQWPATLVQPVGSPLSLECTVEGTSNPNLYWYRQAAGRGLQLLFYSVGIGQISSEVPQNLSASRPQDRQFILSSKKLLLSDSGFYLCAWTHGQWGETQYFGPGTRLLVL.

This chain links TRBV4-1 with TRBJ1-2; D not certain. V was cut by 0 bases and J by 1 base, with 6 bases left in between. Per germline, CDR1 MGHRA and CDR2 YSYEKL. The CDR3 runs to 14 residues. Here the CDR3 DNA reads TGCGCCAGCAGCCAAGATGTCCTTAACTATGGCTACACCTTC. It codes for CASSQDVLNYGYTF.

This clone was counted ten times or more. V gene TRBV20-1 combines with J gene TRBJ1-1, with no clear D. The CDR3 is 11 amino acids. Trimming stripped 4 bases from V and 3 bases from J, with 6 bases between. CDR1 is DFQATT and CDR2 is SNEGSKA in the germline V gene (reference sequence). The CDR3 sequence is CSANDDTEAFF. The CDR3 DNA follows: TGCAGTGCTAATGATGACACTGAAGCTTTCTTT.

The rearrangement uses TRBV29-1 and TRBJ1-4; D gene unclear. V was trimmed by 4 bases and J by 0 bases, leaving 15 bases between them. The length of the CDR3 is 16 residues. Germline V gene sequence: CDR1 SQVTM, CDR2 ANQGSEA. This CDR3 is CSVGSFPGATNEKLFF. The DNA of the CDR3 is TGCAGCGTTGGATCCTTTCCCGGCGCAACTAATGAAAAACTGTTTTTT.

This clone appeared a few times. V usage is TRBV7-9 and J usage is TRBJ2-7; D is unclear. Trimming shortened V by 5 bases and J by 0 bases, and 14 bases separated the two germline ends. Looked up from germline, CDR1 is SEHNR and CDR2 is FQNEAQ (reference sequence). The CDR3 extends over 15 amino acids. CDR3 DNA sequence: TGTGCCAGCAGCGGCCGGACCAAAAGCTCCTACGAGCAGTACTTC. As protein: CASSGRTKSSYEQYF.

This clone appeared many times. J is TRBJ2-5 and V is TRBV15; 9 positions agree with TRBD1. From germline, CDR1 is LNHNV and CDR2 YYDKDF (reference sequence). CDR3 length equals 16 residues. V shed 0 bases and J 1 base; nucleotides not matched to a gene: 3. CDR3 DNA: TGTGCCACCAGCAGAGATGTGGGACAGGGCCAAGAGACCCAGTACTTC. Translated: CATSRDVGQGQETQYF. The complete variable domain, with remaining parts taken from reference TRBV15 and TRBJ2-5, reads DAMVIQNPRYQVTQFGKPVTLSCSQTLNHNVMYWYQQKSSQAPKLLFHYYDKDFNNEADTPDNFQSRRPNTSFCFLDIRSPGLGDTAMYLCATSRDVGQGQETQYFGPGTRLLVL.

As for this clone: Other DNA sequences from this sample encode an identical CDR3 as well. This chain uses TRBV18 with TRBJ1-1; D remains ambiguous. The V end lost 5 bases, the J end lost 5 bases, and 9 bases lay between the germline ends. The V gene's germline CDR1 is KGHSH and CDR2 LQKENI. This CDR3 comprises 12 residues. For the CDR3, the DNA is TGTGCCAGCTCAAATTTGGGGACTGAAGCTTTCTTT. It translates to CASSNLGTEAFF.

This clone was counted ten times or more. V and J are TRBV6-5 and TRBJ2-4; no clear D gene. The germline CDR1 and CDR2 sequences are MNHEY and SVGAGI. The CDR3 consists of 14 residues. The V gene lost 5 bases and the J gene lost 2 bases, with 10 bases spanning the gap. DNA for the CDR3: TGTGCCAGCAGTCTGGGGTTGACCAAAAACATTCAGTACTTC. This codes for CASSLGLTKNIQYF.

This clone was detected a few times. The rearrangement joins TRBV30 to TRBJ1-2, with a possible D match to TRBD1 (6 bases). The V gene lost 5 bases and the J gene lost 5 bases, with 18 bases spanning the gap. Germline CDR1 and CDR2: GTSNPN and SVGIG (reference sequence). The CDR3 has 14 residues. In DNA, the CDR3 is TGTGCCTGGTCCCTTCTGGGGGCTAGGTATGGCTACACCTTC. This gives the protein CAWSLLGARYGYTF.

This clone was picked up a small number of times. The gene calls are TRBV19 and TRBJ1-2, with D unclear. The V end lost 5 bases, the J end lost 4 bases, and 14 bases lay between the germline ends. The CDR3 covers 14 residues. Germline CDR1 reads LNHDA; CDR2 reads SQIVND (reference sequence). The CDR3 here is CASSAAYHPYGYTF. In DNA form, the CDR3 reads TGTGCCAGTAGTGCCGCTTACCACCCCTATGGCTACACCTTC.

This clone has a count of ten or more. The chain combines TRBV5-1 with TRBJ1-1; D unresolved. Germline V gene data show CDR1 as SGHRS and CDR2 as YFSETQ. The V end was cut by 4 bases, the J end by 1 base, with 8 bases between. The CDR3 consists of 13 residues. The CDR3 sequence: CASSAQENTEAFF. The DNA of the CDR3 is TGCGCCAGCAGCGCCCAGGAGAACACTGAAGCTTTCTTT.

This clone was observed a few times. The chain employs TRBV6-6 and TRBJ2-3, with 9 bases fitting TRBD2. Trimming at V came to 5 bases and at J to 0 bases, leaving 3 bases not matched to a gene. This CDR3 is built from 15 residues. Germline values: CDR1 MNHNY, CDR2 SVGAGI (reference sequence). The CDR3 region has the DNA TGTGCCAGCAGTCCTAGCGGGGACAGCACAGATACGCAGTATTTT. Its protein product is CASSPSGDSTDTQYF.

A few counts support this clone. The rearrangement joins TRBV5-4 to TRBJ2-5; D uncertain. There are 13 residues in the CDR3. V lost 1 base and J lost 2, with 6 bases in between. Germline V gene lookup returns CDR1 SGHNT and CDR2 YYREEE (reference sequence). The CDR3 nucleotides are TGTGCCAGCAGCTTGACCTTTCAAGAGACCCAGTACTTC. This encodes CASSLTFQETQYF.

This clone has only a few counts. This chain joins TRBV6-5 and TRBJ2-4; 7 bases align to TRBD2. The junction had 2 bases not matched to a gene; V was cut back by 1 base and J by 5 bases. The CDR3 is 14 amino acids. Germline assignment: CDR1 MNHEY and CDR2 SVGAGI. The DNA of the CDR3 is TGTGCCAGCAGTTACTGGGGAGGGGAAAACATTCAGTACTTC. Residues: CASSYWGGENIQYF.

Only a few counts were recorded for this clone. This chain connects TRBV20-1 to TRBJ2-5; possibly TRBD1 for D (6 bases). V lost 6 bases and J 5 bases, leaving 10 bases between the germline ends. Germline values: CDR1 DFQATT, CDR2 SNEGSKA (reference sequence). The CDR3 totals 11 residues. The DNA for the CDR3 is TGCAGTGCCCAAAGGGGGGAGACCCAGTACTTC. Protein: CSAQRGETQYF.

The chain has TRBV5-1 and TRBJ2-6; 7 bases agree with TRBD1. Germline V gene data show CDR1 as SGHRS and CDR2 as YFSETQ. This CDR3 contains 18 residues. After removal of 7 bases from V and 1 base from J, the junction contained 14 bases not matched to a gene. The CDR3 DNA sequence: TGCGCCAGCGCTTACCGAGACAGGGAAGTTTCTGGGGCCAACGTCCTGACTTTC. Translating it yields CASAYRDREVSGANVLTF. The full variable domain, rest sourced from reference TRBV5-1 and TRBJ2-6, is KAGVTQTPRYLIKTRGQQVTLSCSPISGHRSVSWYQQTPGQGLQFLFEYFSETQRNKGNFPGRFSGRQFSNSRSEMNVSTLELGDSALYLCASAYRDREVSGANVLTFGAGSRLTVL.